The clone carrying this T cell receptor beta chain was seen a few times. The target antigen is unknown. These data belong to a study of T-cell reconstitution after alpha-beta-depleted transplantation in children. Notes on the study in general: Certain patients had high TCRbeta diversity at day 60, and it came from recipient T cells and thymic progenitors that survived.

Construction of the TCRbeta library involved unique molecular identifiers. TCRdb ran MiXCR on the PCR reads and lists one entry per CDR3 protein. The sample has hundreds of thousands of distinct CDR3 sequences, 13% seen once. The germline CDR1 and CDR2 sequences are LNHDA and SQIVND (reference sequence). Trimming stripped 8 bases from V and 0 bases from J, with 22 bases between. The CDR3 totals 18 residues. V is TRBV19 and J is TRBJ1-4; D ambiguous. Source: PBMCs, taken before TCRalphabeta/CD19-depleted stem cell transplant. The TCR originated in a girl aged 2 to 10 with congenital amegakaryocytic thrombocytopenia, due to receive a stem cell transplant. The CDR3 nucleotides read TGTGCCAGTGGGAAGAAGGCAGGCCGTCGAGCAACTAATGAAAAACTGTTTTTT. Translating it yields CASGKKAGRRATNEKLFF. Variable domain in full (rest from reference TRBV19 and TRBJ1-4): DGGITQSPKYLFRKEGQNVTLSCEQNLNHDAMYWYRQDPGQGLRLIYYSQIVNDFQKGDIAEGYSVSREKKESFPLTVTSAQKNPTAFYLCASGKKAGRRATNEKLFFGSGTQLSVL.